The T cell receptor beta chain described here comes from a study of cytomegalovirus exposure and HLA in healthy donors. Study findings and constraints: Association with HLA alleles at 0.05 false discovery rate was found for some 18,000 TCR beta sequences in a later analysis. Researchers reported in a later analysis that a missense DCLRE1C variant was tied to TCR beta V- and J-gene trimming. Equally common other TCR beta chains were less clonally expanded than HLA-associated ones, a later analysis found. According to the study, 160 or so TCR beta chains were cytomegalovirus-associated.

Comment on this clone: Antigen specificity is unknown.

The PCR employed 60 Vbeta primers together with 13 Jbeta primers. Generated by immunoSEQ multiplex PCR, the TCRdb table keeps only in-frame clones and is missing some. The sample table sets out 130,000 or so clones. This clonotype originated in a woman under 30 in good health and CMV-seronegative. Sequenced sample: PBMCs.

CDR3 nucleotide sequence: TGTGCCAGCCCCCCGGCACAGGGGGCGTACGAGCAGTACTTC. Its protein product is CASPPAQGAYEQYF. V is TRBV6-4 and J is TRBJ2-7; 9 bases agree with TRBD1. The CDR3 has 14 residues. CDR1 and CDR2 (germline): MRHNA, SNTAGT. V shed 8 bases, J shed 4 bases, and the junction held 9 bases outside the gene matches.